This T cell receptor (beta chain) was obtained from a study of glioma-infiltrating T cells after dendritic cell vaccination. The germline CDR1 and CDR2 sequences are SGHTA and FQGNSA. There are 16 residues in the CDR3. The V gene lost 2 bases and the J gene lost 7 bases, with 17 bases spanning the gap. The data were produced by immunoSEQ multiplex PCR, yet TCRdb's version contains in-frame clones alone and is incomplete. The sample shows roughly 50,000 clones, about 88% of them seen only once. Worth noting for this clone: At the DNA level, this CDR3 is encoded by other sequences in the same sample as well.

Time point reported: after dendritic cell vaccination, including at tumor progression/relapse. The chain links TRBV7-2 to TRBJ1-4; D is possibly TRBD1 (5 bases). The clonotype originates from a human donor with glioblastoma. This specimen was blood, taken after dendritic cell vaccination. CDR3 region: CASSLRVGTAGEKLFF. The CDR3 nucleotides are TGTGCCAGCAGCTTACGAGTTGGGACTGCTGGTGAAAAACTGTTTTTT.